Sequencing of this TCR beta chain was carried out in a study of shared clonotypes between healthy human individuals. The table came from immunoSEQ multiplex PCR; TCRdb's copy has only in-frame clones and leaves some out. The sample yields roughly 720,000 clones, around 90% seen once. The ends lost 4 bases at V and 1 base at J; junction bases unmatched: 11. Germline-derived CDR1 and CDR2 are SGDLS and YYNGEE. The CDR3 has 16 amino acids. Sequenced material: memory CD8+ T cells from PBMCs. Subset: CD45RO+ cells pooled with CCR7-negative TemRA cells. The chain couples TRBV9 to TRBJ2-7; the match to TRBD2 covers 7 bases. The receptor's source is a man younger than 35 in good health. Some clones in this sample may be carry-over from other donors' samples. The CDR3 region has the DNA TGTGCCAGCAGCCCCTCCCCGAAGCGGGGATCCTACGAGCAGTACTTC. It yields the protein CASSPSPKRGSYEQYF.